These 9 T cell receptor beta chains were all obtained from the same sample, sequenced in a study of CD8 T cells in Susac syndrome. After extraction with the RNeasy kit, about 0.45 to 1 ug of the RNA was reverse transcribed using random hexamers. MiXCR was run by TCRdb on the immunoSEQ multiplex PCR reads, yielding one entry per CDR3 protein. The data contain about 120,000 distinct CDR3 sequences, around 95% of them singletons. The sample was CD4+ T cells from PBMCs. The receptors here all came from a human donor in good health.

The chain carries TRBV15 and TRBJ2-7, with D tentatively TRBD2 (5 bases). Germline lookup yields CDR1 LNHNV and CDR2 YYDKDF (reference sequence). Trimming stripped 0 bases from V and 3 bases from J, with 15 bases between. The CDR3 contains 16 residues. CDR3 loop: CATSRDQAADGYEQYF. CDR3 sequence (DNA): TGTGCCACCAGCAGAGATCAGGCAGCGGACGGCTACGAGCAGTACTTC.

V and J are TRBV30 and TRBJ1-3, with no clear D. The ends were cut back, 5 bases at V and 2 bases at J, with 10 bases in the middle. This CDR3 is 13 amino acids long. Germline V CDR1 and CDR2: GTSNPN, SVGIG (reference sequence). The CDR3 here is CAWSTITGNTIYF. The CDR3 DNA reads as TGTGCCTGGTCGACCATTACTGGAAACACCATATATTTT.

The CDR3 DNA is TGTGCCAGCAGCTTAGCCGGGACTAGCGGGAGGGCCGGTGTCTCCTACAATGAGCAGTTCTTC. It yields the protein CASSLAGTSGRAGVSYNEQFF. The chain has TRBV7-8 and TRBJ2-1; 16 bases are a match to TRBD2. Germline V gene sequence: CDR1 SGHVS, CDR2 FQNEAQ. The CDR3 contains 21 residues. Trimming took 0 bases from V and 0 from J; bases not matched to a gene: 8.

The chain is built from TRBV29-1 and TRBJ1-1, with D unresolved. The CDR3 length is 14 residues. Germline CDR1 reads SQVTM; CDR2 reads ANQGSEA. Trimming pared 5 bases from V and 0 bases from J, leaving 13 bases between. CDR3 amino acids: CSVFAFSVNTEAFF. In DNA, the CDR3 is TGCAGCGTTTTTGCCTTTTCGGTGAACACTGAAGCTTTCTTT.

The rearrangement joins TRBV12-3 or TRBV12-4 to TRBJ1-1; possibly TRBD1 for D (6 bases). The V end lost 5 bases, the J end lost 0 bases, and 16 bases lay between the germline ends. The CDR3 contains 16 residues. In DNA, the CDR3 is TGTGCCAGCAGTGCTAGACGGACAGACTTGAACACTGAAGCTTTCTTT. Translation gives CASSARRTDLNTEAFF.

This rearrangement joins TRBV5-1 to TRBJ1-5; TRBD1 might be the D (5 bases). The CDR3 is made up of 16 amino acids. The V and J ends lost 4 bases and 0 bases respectively, with 14 bases between them. Germline assignment: CDR1 SGHRS and CDR2 YFSETQ. The CDR3 DNA follows: TGCGCCAGCAGCCGGGAGGGACCACATAGCAATCAGCCCCAGCATTTT. Its protein product is CASSREGPHSNQPQHF.

V usage is TRBV6-5 and J usage is TRBJ1-4; D not resolved. Deletions cut 5 bases from V and 7 bases from J, with 17 bases between. CDR3 length equals 15 residues. CDR1 is MNHEY and CDR2 is SVGAGI in the germline V gene. CDR3: CASSQLSGLSEKLFF. The CDR3 bases are TGTGCCAGCAGTCAACTGTCGGGGTTGAGTGAAAAACTGTTTTTT.

J is TRBJ1-5 and V is TRBV6-2 or TRBV6-3; TRBD1 might be the D (5 bases). The V gene lost 10 bases and the J gene lost 6 bases, with 13 bases spanning the gap. From germline, CDR1 is MNHEY and CDR2 SVGEGT. This CDR3 contains 12 residues. The CDR3 coding sequence is TGTGCCAACCCGGGACGAAGTCAGCCCCAGCATTTT. Its protein is CANPGRSQPQHF.

The chain employs TRBV19 and TRBJ1-5, with a possible D match to TRBD1 (5 bases). Trimming removed 3 bases from V and 2 bases from J, with 17 bases in between. The CDR3 spans 17 residues. CDR1 is LNHDA, CDR2 SQIVND, per germline (reference sequence). In DNA, the CDR3 is TGTGCCAGTAGTATCGTTGGGGGGGGAATGGGCAATCAGCCCCAGCATTTT. Amino acid sequence: CASSIVGGGMGNQPQHF.